These 19 T cell receptor beta chains share one sample of origin, sequenced in a study of identical twins. TCRdb redid the calling of the 5' RACE reads with MiXCR, one entry per CDR3 protein. In the table there are about 700,000 distinct CDR3 sequences, roughly 8% of which are singletons. This sample also appeared in a second study, on yellow fever vaccine responses in identical twins.

Specimen: PBMCs. These receptors all stem from a woman in her late teens or twenties in good health.

The sample holds a few counts of this clonotype. V and J are TRBV2 and TRBJ2-1, with 7 bases lining up with TRBD2. This CDR3 is 16 amino acids long. Germline-derived CDR1 and CDR2 are SNHLY and FYNNEI. V lost 3 bases to trimming and J lost 2 bases; unmatched junction nucleotides: 7. The CDR3 DNA sequence: TGTGCCAGCAGTGAGGCCGCGAGCGGGGCCTACAATGAGCAGTTCTTC. Translation gives CASSEAASGAYNEQFF.

Ten or more counts support this clonotype. The chain employs TRBV3-1 and TRBJ1-2; no reliable D call. This CDR3 is 15 amino acids long. The ends were cut back, 5 bases at V and 0 bases at J, with 13 bases in the middle. CDR1 LGHDT and CDR2 YNNKEL come from the germline V gene (reference sequence). This chain's CDR3 is CASSYSGDTNYGYTF. The CDR3 nucleotides read TGTGCCAGCAGCTATAGCGGAGATACTAACTATGGCTACACCTTC.

This clonotype was counted only a few times. V is TRBV20-1 and J is TRBJ2-6, with D unresolved. The ends were cut back, 2 bases at V and 2 bases at J, with 13 bases in the middle. CDR1 is DFQATT and CDR2 is SNEGSKA in the germline V gene (reference sequence). This CDR3 has 16 amino acids. The chain's CDR3 is CSARPLIGPGANVLTF. The CDR3 nucleotides are TGCAGTGCTAGACCCCTAATTGGACCTGGGGCCAACGTCCTGACTTTC.

This clonotype was recorded at least ten times. The V call is TRBV12-3 or TRBV12-4, the J call TRBJ2-3, with 10 bases that match TRBD2. The junction had 4 bases not matched to a gene; V was cut back by 5 bases and J by 2 bases. This CDR3 spans 15 amino acids. In DNA, the CDR3 is TGTGCCAGCAGTCTCAGCGGGAGGGACACAGATACGCAGTATTTT. This translates into CASSLSGRDTDTQYF.

V gene TRBV20-1 combines with J gene TRBJ1-1; possible D gene TRBD1, 5 bases. The CDR3 runs 11 residues. Germline-derived CDR1 and CDR2 are DFQATT and SNEGSKA (reference sequence). Here the CDR3 DNA reads TGCAGCCCCAGTCGGGGCATTGAAGCTTTCTTT. Amino acids: CSPSRGIEAFF.

Only a few counts were recorded for this clonotype. The chain has TRBV4-2 and TRBJ2-1; unclear D gene. This CDR3 region has 13 residues. The V end lost 3 bases, the J end lost 7 bases, and 10 bases lay between the germline ends. Germline V CDR1 and CDR2: LGHNA, YNFKEQ. The chain's CDR3 is CASSQGWLNEQFF. As DNA, the CDR3 is TGTGCCAGCAGCCAGGGCTGGCTAAATGAGCAGTTCTTC.

This clonotype showed up just a few times. V usage is TRBV27 and J usage is TRBJ2-3, with 10 bases lining up with TRBD2. Germline V gene sequence: CDR1 MNHEY, CDR2 SMNVEV (reference sequence). The CDR3 has 15 amino acids. V shed 8 bases and J 4 bases; nucleotides not matched to a gene: 9. This chain's CDR3 is CASGLAGGRPDTQYF. The CDR3 region has the DNA TGTGCCAGCGGATTAGCGGGAGGCCGCCCAGATACGCAGTATTTT.

This clonotype was seen more than once but under ten times. V and J are TRBV6-2 or TRBV6-3 and TRBJ2-2, with 9 bases that match TRBD1. With V trimmed by 6 bases and J by 6 bases, 11 bases remained unmatched. Germline V gene data show CDR1 as MNHEY and CDR2 as SVGEGT. This CDR3 is 16 amino acids long. CDR3 sequence (DNA): TGTGCCAGCAGCCCTGACAGGGGGTCGCTGGCCGGGGAGCTGTTTTTT. It encodes CASSPDRGSLAGELFF.

This clonotype was picked up a small number of times. V gene TRBV25-1 combines with J gene TRBJ2-7, with 12 nucleotides matching TRBD1. This CDR3 region has 15 residues. Germline V lookup: CDR1 MGHDK, CDR2 SYGVNS. V lost 2 bases to trimming and J lost 5 bases; unmatched junction nucleotides: 4. CDR3 nucleotide sequence: TGTGCCAGCAGTGAAGGCGGGACAGGGGGCAACGAGCAGTACTTC. Amino acids: CASSEGGTGGNEQYF.

This clonotype was seen a handful of times. This chain joins TRBV28 and TRBJ2-1; TRBD2 aligns across 16 bases. The CDR3 extends over 18 amino acids. Germline CDR1 reads MDHEN; CDR2 reads SYDVKM. V shed 7 bases, J shed 2 bases, and the junction held 8 bases outside the gene matches. In DNA, the CDR3 is TGTGCCAGCATCCCCGGGACTAGCGGGGGGGCCCCCTACAATGAGCAGTTCTTC. This codes for CASIPGTSGGAPYNEQFF.

Only a few counts were recorded for this clonotype. The chain recombines TRBV18 with TRBJ2-5, with 7 bases identical to TRBD2. V trimming: 5 bases; J trimming: 4 bases; junction bases outside the gene matches: 7. Germline V gene sequence: CDR1 KGHSH, CDR2 LQKENI. The CDR3 sequence is 14 residues long. CDR3 protein: CASSNLPGGETQYF. DNA for the CDR3: TGTGCCAGCTCAAATCTTCCGGGGGGAGAGACCCAGTACTTC.

This clonotype was detected a few times. The J gene is TRBJ2-3, the V gene TRBV27, with TRBD2 matching 9 bases. Germline V CDR1 and CDR2: MNHEY, SMNVEV (reference sequence). Trimming removed 8 bases from V and 3 bases from J; junction bases left unmatched: 12. The CDR3 has 16 amino acids. CDR3 sequence (DNA): TGTGCCAGCTACTGGACTCTAGCGGGAAGGACAGATACGCAGTATTTT. Encoded protein: CASYWTLAGRTDTQYF.

This clonotype was seen more than once but under ten times. The gene calls are TRBV7-8 and TRBJ2-7, with a possible D match to TRBD2 (6 bases). Germline lookup yields CDR1 SGHVS and CDR2 FQNEAQ. V lost 2 bases and J lost 1, with 9 bases in between. The CDR3 is made up of 14 amino acids. CDR3 in amino acids: CASSLRSGSYEQYF. The CDR3 DNA reads as TGTGCCAGCAGCTTACGCAGCGGGTCCTACGAGCAGTACTTC.

This clonotype was counted many times. J is TRBJ2-3 and V is TRBV12-3 or TRBV12-4; 7 positions match TRBD1. The CDR3 has 15 residues. V shed 6 bases, J shed 0 bases, and the junction held 6 bases outside the gene matches. The CDR3 DNA is TGTGCCAGCAGCAACACAGGGGACAGCACAGATACGCAGTATTTT. It yields the protein CASSNTGDSTDTQYF.

In its sample, this clonotype was seen many times. V gene TRBV24-1 combines with J gene TRBJ2-1; D is perhaps TRBD2 (6 bases). Trimming took off 4 bases at V and 8 bases at J, with 23 bases between the two ends. Looked up from germline, CDR1 is KGHDR and CDR2 is SFDVKD. CDR3 length equals 17 residues. In DNA form, the CDR3 reads TGTGCCACCAGTGACACCCGAGAGGCGGGGCGCGACGATGAGCAGTTCTTC. This sequence encodes CATSDTREAGRDDEQFF.

The CDR3 DNA reads TGTGCCAGCAGTTTTAGCGGGATATACACAGATACGCAGTATTTT. It yields the protein CASSFSGIYTDTQYF. This chain uses TRBV12-3 or TRBV12-4 with TRBJ2-3, with 8 nucleotides matching TRBD2. With V trimmed by 3 bases and J by 2 bases, 4 bases remained unmatched. The CDR3 is 15 residues long.

This clonotype was seen repeatedly, ten times or more. At one of its ends the junction is not consistent with the germline gene, which may arise from a read error. V is TRBV9 and J is TRBJ2-7, with TRBD1 matching over 10 bases. The V gene's germline CDR1 is SGDLS and CDR2 YYNGEE. The CDR3 spans 14 residues. CDR3 residues: CASSPRDRGYEQYF. CDR3 DNA sequence: TGCGCCAGCAGCCCACGGGACAGGGGCTACGAGCAGTACTTC.

The sample holds a few counts of this clonotype. The chain joins TRBV7-2 to TRBJ2-1, with TRBD2 matching over 8 bases. The junction had 5 bases not matched to a gene; V was cut back by 0 bases and J by 1 base. The germline V gene encodes CDR1 SGHTA and CDR2 FQGNSA. This CDR3 is built from 17 residues. Here the CDR3 DNA reads TGTGCCAGCAGCTTAGCCACACTAGCGGTATCCTACAATGAGCAGTTCTTC. Its protein product is CASSLATLAVSYNEQFF.

The chain links TRBV20-1 to TRBJ2-3; D possibly corresponds to TRBD2 (6 bases). Germline V lookup: CDR1 DFQATT, CDR2 SNEGSKA (reference sequence). This CDR3 has 14 amino acids. Trimming cost V 2 bases and J 2 bases, with 11 bases left between them. The CDR3 DNA is TGCAGTGCTAGACGTGGGGGGACCACAGATACGCAGTATTTT. Its translation: CSARRGGTTDTQYF.